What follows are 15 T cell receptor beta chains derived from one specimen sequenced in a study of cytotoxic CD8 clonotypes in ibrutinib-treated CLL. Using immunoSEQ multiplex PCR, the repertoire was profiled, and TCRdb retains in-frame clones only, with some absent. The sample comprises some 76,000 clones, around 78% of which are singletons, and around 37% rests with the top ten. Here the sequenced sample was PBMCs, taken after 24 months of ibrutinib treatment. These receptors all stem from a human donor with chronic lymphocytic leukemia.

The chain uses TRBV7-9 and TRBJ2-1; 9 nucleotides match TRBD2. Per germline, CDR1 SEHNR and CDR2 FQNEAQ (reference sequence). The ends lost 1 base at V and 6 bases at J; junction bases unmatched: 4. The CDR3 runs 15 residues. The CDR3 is CASSLVAGAGNEQFF. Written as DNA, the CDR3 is TGTGCCAGCAGCTTAGTAGCGGGAGCGGGCAATGAGCAGTTCTTC. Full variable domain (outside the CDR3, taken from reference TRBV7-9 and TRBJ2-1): DTGVSQNPRHKITKRGQNVTFRCDPISEHNRLYWYRQTLGQGPEFLTYFQNEAQLEKSRLLSDRFSAERPKGSFSTLEIQRTEQGDSAMYLCASSLVAGAGNEQFFGPGTRLTVL.

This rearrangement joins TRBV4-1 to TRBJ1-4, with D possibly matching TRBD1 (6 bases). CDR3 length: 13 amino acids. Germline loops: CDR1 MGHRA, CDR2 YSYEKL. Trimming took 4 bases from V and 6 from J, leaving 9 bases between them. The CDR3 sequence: CASSLRGDEKLFF. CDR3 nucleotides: TGCGCCAGCAGCCTCAGGGGTGATGAAAAACTGTTTTTT.

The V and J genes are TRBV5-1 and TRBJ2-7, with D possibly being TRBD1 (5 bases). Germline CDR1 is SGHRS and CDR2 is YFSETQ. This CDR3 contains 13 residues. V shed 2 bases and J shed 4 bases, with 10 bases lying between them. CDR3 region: CASSLWTPYEQYF. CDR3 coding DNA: TGCGCCAGCAGCTTATGGACACCTTACGAGCAGTACTTC.

The CDR3 DNA follows: TGCGCCATCACGGGGGGCTATGGCTACACCTTC. Translating gives CAITGGYGYTF. The chain recombines TRBV10-1 with TRBJ1-2; a possible D gene is TRBD1 (5 bases). The V end was cut by 10 bases, the J end by 4 bases, with 10 bases between. Looked up from germline, CDR1 is WNHNN and CDR2 is SYGVQD (reference sequence). The CDR3 totals 11 residues.

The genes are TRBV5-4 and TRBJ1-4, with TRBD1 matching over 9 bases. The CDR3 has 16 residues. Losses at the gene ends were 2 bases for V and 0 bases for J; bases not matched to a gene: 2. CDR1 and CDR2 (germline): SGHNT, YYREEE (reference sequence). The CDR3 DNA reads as TGTGCCAGCAGCTTCACAGGGGGCGCAACTAATGAAAAACTGTTTTTT. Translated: CASSFTGGATNEKLFF.

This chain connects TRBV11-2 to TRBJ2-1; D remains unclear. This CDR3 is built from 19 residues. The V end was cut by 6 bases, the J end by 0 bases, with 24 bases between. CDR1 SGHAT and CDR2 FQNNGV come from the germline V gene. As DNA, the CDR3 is TGTGCCAGCAGACTAAACCGGGCCGGACCTTTCAGCTCCTACAATGAGCAGTTCTTC. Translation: CASRLNRAGPFSSYNEQFF.

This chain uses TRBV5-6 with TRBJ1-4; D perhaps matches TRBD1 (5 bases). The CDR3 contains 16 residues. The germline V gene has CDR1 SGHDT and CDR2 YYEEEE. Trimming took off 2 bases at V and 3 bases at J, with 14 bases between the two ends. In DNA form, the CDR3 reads TGTGCCAGCAGCTTTTGGGGGTTGTCGGCTAATGAAAAACTGTTTTTT. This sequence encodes CASSFWGLSANEKLFF.

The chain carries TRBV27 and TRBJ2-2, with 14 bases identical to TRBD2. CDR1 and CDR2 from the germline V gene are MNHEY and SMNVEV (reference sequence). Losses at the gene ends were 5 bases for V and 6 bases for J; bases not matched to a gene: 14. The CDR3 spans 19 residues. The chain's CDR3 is CASSPRTPGTSGSAGELFF. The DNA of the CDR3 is TGTGCCAGCAGTCCGCGAACTCCCGGGACTAGCGGGAGTGCCGGGGAGCTGTTTTTT.

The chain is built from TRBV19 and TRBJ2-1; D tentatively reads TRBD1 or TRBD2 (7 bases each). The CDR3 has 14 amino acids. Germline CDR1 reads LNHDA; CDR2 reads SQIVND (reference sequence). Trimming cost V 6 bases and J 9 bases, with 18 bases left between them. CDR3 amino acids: CASRSTGRVSEQFF. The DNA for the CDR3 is TGTGCCAGTAGATCGACAGGGAGGGTTAGTGAGCAGTTCTTC.

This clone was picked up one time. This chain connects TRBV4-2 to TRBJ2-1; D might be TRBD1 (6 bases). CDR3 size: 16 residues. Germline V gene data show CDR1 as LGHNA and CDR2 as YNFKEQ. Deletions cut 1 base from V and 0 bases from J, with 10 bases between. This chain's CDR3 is CASSQGGQSSYNEQFF. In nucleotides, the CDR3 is TGTGCCAGCAGCCAAGGGGGGCAGAGCTCCTACAATGAGCAGTTCTTC.

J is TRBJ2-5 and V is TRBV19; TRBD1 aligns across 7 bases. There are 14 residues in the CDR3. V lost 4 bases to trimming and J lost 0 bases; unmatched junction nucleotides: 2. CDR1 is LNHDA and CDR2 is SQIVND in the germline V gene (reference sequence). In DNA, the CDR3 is TGTGCCAGTAGTAGGGGGACAGACCAAGAGACCCAGTACTTC. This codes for CASSRGTDQETQYF.

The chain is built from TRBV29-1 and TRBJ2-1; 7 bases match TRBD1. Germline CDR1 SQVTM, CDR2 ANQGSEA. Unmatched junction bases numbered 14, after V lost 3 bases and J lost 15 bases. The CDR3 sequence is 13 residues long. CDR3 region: CSVETGRGSYRFF. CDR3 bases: TGCAGCGTTGAGACAGGGCGTGGTTCTTATCGGTTCTTC.

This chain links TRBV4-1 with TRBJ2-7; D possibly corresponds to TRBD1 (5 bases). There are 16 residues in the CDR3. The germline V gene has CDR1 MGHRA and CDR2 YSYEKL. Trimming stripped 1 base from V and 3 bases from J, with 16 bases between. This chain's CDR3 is CASSQATAPLYYEQYF. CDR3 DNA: TGCGCCAGCAGCCAAGCGACAGCCCCCCTTTACTACGAGCAGTACTTC.

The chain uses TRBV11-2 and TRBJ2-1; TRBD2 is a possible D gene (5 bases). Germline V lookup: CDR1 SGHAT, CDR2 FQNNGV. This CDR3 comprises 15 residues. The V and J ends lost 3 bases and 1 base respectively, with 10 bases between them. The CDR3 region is CASSFQAESYNEQFF. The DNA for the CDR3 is TGTGCCAGCAGCTTTCAAGCGGAGTCCTACAATGAGCAGTTCTTC. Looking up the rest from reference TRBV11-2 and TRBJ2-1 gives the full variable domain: EAGVAQSPRYKIIEKRQSVAFWCNPISGHATLYWYQQILGQGPKLLIQFQNNGVVDDSQLPKDRFSAERLKGVDSTLKIQPAKLEDSAVYLCASSFQAESYNEQFFGPGTRLTVL.

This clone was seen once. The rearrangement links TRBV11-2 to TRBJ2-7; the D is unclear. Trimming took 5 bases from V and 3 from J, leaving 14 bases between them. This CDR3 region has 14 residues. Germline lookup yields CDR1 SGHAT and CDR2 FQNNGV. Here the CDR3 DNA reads TGTGCCAGCAGCGAGATAATAAGTTTCTACGAGCAGTACTTC. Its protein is CASSEIISFYEQYF. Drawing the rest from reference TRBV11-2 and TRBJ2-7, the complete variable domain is EAGVAQSPRYKIIEKRQSVAFWCNPISGHATLYWYQQILGQGPKLLIQFQNNGVVDDSQLPKDRFSAERLKGVDSTLKIQPAKLEDSAVYLCASSEIISFYEQYFGPGTRLTVT.